These 4 T cell receptor beta chains were sequenced from one sample in a study of blood T cell repertoires in COVID-19. Produced via immunoSEQ multiplex PCR; TCRdb's table is partial and in-frame only. The repertoire holds fewer than 300,000 clones, 91% seen once, with approximately 2.5% in the top ten. The sequenced sample consisted of peripheral blood. Receptors originate from a person aged 18 to 30 with COVID-19, enrolled during active disease.

The chain recombines TRBV9 with TRBJ2-5; TRBD2 might be the D (5 bases). The CDR3 length is 17 residues. Trimming removed 1 base from V and 5 bases from J, with 21 bases in between. Germline-derived CDR1 and CDR2 are SGDLS and YYNGEE. CDR3 loop: CASSVPSEAEVGETQYF. For the CDR3, the DNA is TGTGCCAGCAGCGTACCCTCCGAAGCGGAGGTGGGGGAGACCCAGTACTTC.

This clone is a singleton in its sample. The chain uses TRBV19 and TRBJ2-7; 10 positions match TRBD2. Trimming took 9 bases from V and 3 from J; bases not matched to a gene: 8. The CDR3 sequence is 14 residues long. Germline CDR1 LNHDA, CDR2 SQIVND (reference sequence). The CDR3 DNA reads as TGTGCCAGCAGGAGCGGGAGGGATAACTACGAGCAGTACTTC. This codes for CASRSGRDNYEQYF.

In this sample, this clone turned up once. The chain couples TRBV28 to TRBJ2-7; maybe TRBD1 (5 bases). CDR1 is MDHEN and CDR2 is SYDVKM in the germline V gene. This CDR3 has 14 residues. Trimming stripped 1 base from V and 2 bases from J, with 9 bases between. The CDR3 sequence is CASSLSPGTYEQYF. CDR3 coding DNA: TGTGCCAGCAGTTTATCACCAGGGACCTACGAGCAGTACTTC.

The table lists this clone with a count of one. Within the sample, other DNA sequences also encode this same CDR3. The chain combines TRBV19 with TRBJ2-2; no clear D gene. Trimming pared 4 bases from V and 1 base from J, leaving 7 bases between. CDR3 length equals 14 residues. Per germline, CDR1 LNHDA and CDR2 SQIVND (reference sequence). The CDR3 spells CASSSGGNTGELFF. CDR3 coding DNA: TGTGCCAGTAGTAGCGGCGGGAACACCGGGGAGCTGTTTTTT.